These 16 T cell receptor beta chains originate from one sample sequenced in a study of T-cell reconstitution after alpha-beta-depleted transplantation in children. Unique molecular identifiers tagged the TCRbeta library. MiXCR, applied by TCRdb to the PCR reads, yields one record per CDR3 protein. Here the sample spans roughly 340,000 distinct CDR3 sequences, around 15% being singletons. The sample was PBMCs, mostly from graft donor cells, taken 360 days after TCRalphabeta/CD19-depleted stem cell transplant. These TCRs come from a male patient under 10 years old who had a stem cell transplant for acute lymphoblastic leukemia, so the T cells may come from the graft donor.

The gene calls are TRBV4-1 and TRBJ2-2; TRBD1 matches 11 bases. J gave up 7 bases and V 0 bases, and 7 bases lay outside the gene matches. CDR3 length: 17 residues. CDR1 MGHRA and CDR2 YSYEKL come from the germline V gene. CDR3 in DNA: TGCGCCAGCAGCCAAGAGCGCGGACAGGGGGCGCGCGGGGAGCTGTTTTTT. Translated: CASSQERGQGARGELFF.

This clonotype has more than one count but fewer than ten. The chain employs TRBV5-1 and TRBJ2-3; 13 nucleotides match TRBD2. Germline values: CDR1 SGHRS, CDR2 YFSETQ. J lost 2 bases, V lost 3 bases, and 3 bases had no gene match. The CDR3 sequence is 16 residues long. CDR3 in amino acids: CASSWTSGRYTDTQYF. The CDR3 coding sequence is TGCGCCAGCAGCTGGACTAGCGGGAGATACACAGATACGCAGTATTTT.

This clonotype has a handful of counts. The CDR3 protein is CSAGGSRYEQYF. The CDR3, as DNA: TGCAGTGCTGGGGGTTCCCGATACGAGCAGTACTTC. The chain employs TRBV20-1 and TRBJ2-7; either TRBD1 or TRBD2 may supply D (5 bases each). The CDR3 runs 12 residues. Trimming left V 5 bases short and J 4 bases short, with 12 bases between. Germline CDR1 reads DFQATT; CDR2 reads SNEGSKA (reference sequence).

The CDR3 DNA reads as TGTGCCAGTAGTATACTCGGGGCCACCGGGGAGCTGTTTTTT. Translating it yields CASSILGATGELFF. The chain uses TRBV19 and TRBJ2-2, with D possibly being TRBD1 or TRBD2 (5 bases each). The CDR3 consists of 14 residues. Between the trimmed V and J ends, which lost 2 bases and 4 bases, there was a span of 8 bases. The germline V gene has CDR1 LNHDA and CDR2 SQIVND (reference sequence).

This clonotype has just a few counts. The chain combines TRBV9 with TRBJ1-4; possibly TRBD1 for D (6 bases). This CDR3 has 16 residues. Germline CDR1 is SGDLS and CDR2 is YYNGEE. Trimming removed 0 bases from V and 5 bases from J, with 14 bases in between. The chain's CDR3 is CASSVAGTGRNEKLFF. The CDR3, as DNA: TGTGCCAGCAGCGTAGCTGGAACAGGGCGGAATGAAAAACTGTTTTTT.

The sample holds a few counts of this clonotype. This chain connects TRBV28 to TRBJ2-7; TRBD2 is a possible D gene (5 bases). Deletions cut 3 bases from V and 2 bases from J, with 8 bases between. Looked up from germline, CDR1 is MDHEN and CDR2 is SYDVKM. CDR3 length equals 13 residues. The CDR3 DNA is TGTGCCAGCAGTTTCCCGGGAACCTACGAGCAGTACTTC. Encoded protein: CASSFPGTYEQYF.

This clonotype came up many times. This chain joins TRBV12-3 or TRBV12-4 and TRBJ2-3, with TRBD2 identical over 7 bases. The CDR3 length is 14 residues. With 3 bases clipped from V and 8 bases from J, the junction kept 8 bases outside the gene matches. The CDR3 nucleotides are TGTGCCAGCAGTTTTCACCCTACGGGGGGTACGCAGTATTTT. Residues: CASSFHPTGGTQYF.

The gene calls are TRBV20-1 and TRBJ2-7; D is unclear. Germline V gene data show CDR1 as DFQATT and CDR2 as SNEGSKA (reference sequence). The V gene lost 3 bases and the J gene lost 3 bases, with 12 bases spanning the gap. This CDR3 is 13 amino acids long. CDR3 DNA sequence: TGCAGTGCTAGGGACGGGCTAAACTACGAGCAGTACTTC. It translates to CSARDGLNYEQYF.

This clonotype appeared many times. DNA of the CDR3: TGTGCCAGCAGTTTTTGGTATCTCACCTACAATGAGCAGTTCTTC. This translates into CASSFWYLTYNEQFF. The V and J genes are TRBV28 and TRBJ2-1; D is undetermined. This CDR3 spans 15 amino acids. The germline gives CDR1 MDHEN, CDR2 SYDVKM. V shed 3 bases and J shed 2 bases, with 11 bases lying between them.

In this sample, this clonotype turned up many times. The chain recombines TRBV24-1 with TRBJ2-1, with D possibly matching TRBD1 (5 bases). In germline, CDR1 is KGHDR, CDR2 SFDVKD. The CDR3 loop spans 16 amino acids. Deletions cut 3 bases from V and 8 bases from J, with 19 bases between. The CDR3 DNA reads TGTGCCACCAGTGATCCCCAGTCAGGTCCCAGGGATGAGCAGTTCTTC. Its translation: CATSDPQSGPRDEQFF.

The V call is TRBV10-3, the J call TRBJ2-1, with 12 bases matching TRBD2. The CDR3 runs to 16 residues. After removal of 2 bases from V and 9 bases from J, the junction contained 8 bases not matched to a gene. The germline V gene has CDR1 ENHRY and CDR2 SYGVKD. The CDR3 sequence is CAISEPRTSGKSEQFF. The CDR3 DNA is TGTGCCATCAGTGAGCCGAGGACTAGCGGGAAATCTGAGCAGTTCTTC.

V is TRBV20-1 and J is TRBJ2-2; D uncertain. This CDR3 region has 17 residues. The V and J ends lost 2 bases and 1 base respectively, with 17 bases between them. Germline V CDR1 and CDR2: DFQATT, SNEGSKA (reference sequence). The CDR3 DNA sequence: TGCAGTGCTAGACGAGCAAACACCAGACGGAACACCGGGGAGCTGTTTTTT. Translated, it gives CSARRANTRRNTGELFF.

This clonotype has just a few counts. The CDR3 spells CSVAWTSGNDGFF. In DNA form, the CDR3 reads TGCAGCGTTGCATGGACTAGCGGTAACGATGGGTTCTTC. The V gene is TRBV29-1, the J gene TRBJ2-1; 10 nucleotides agree with TRBD2. V shed 4 bases and J 15 bases; nucleotides not matched to a gene: 12. The germline gives CDR1 SQVTM, CDR2 ANQGSEA. This CDR3 has 13 amino acids.

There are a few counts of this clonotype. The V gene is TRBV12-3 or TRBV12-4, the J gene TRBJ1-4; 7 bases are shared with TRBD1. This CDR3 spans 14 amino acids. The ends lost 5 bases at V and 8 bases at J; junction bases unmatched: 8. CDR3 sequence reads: CASSKTGLGEKLFF. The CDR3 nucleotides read TGTGCCAGCAGTAAGACAGGGCTTGGGGAAAAACTGTTTTTT.

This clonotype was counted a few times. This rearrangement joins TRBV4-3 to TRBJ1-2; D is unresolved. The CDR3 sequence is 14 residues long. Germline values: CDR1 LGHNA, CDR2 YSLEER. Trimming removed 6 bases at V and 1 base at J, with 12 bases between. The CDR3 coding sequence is TGCGCCAGCAGTCCGGACGGGTTTAACTATGGCTACACCTTC. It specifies CASSPDGFNYGYTF.

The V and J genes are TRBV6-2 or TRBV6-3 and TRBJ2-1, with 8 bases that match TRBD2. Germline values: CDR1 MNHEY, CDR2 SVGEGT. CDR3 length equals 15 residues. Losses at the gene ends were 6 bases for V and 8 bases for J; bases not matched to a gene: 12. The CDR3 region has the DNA TGTGCCAGCAGGGACCGGGAGGGCCGGTTGGATGAGCAGTTCTTC. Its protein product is CASRDREGRLDEQFF.